Presented here are 28 T cell receptor beta chains from one specimen sequenced in a study of cytomegalovirus exposure and HLA in healthy donors (TCRdb year 2017). Library method: the immunoSEQ multiplex PCR assay. For the multiplex PCR, a mixture combining 60 forward primers for TCR Vbeta segments and 13 reverse primers for TCR Jbeta segments was used. What TCRdb holds here is the immuneACCESS table cut down to in-frame rearrangements. Part of the clones is not present; checked against another copy, under half of the missing clones reflect an unresolved V gene, and the others are unexplained. This sample is represented by about 190,000 clones; just under 75% of them were singletons. About 4.8% of the sample is taken by the ten largest. Input material: PBMCs. All receptors come from a man in his thirties or forties in good health and CMV-seropositive.

This sequence joins TRBV5-1 and TRBJ1-2; D unclear. The CDR3 contains 12 residues. Deletions cut 4 bases from V and 5 bases from J, with 9 bases between. Germline loops: CDR1 SGHRS, CDR2 YFSETQ. The chain's CDR3 is CASSVQNYGYTF. For the CDR3, the DNA is TGCGCCAGCAGCGTACAGAATTATGGCTACACCTTC.

CDR3 sequence: CASSQPVGGNTGELFF. As DNA, the CDR3 is TGCGCCAGCAGCCAGCCCGTAGGGGGAAACACCGGGGAGCTGTTTTTT. V and J are TRBV4-3 and TRBJ2-2; tentative D call: TRBD1 (6 bases). The germline V and J ends were trimmed by 3 bases and 2 bases, with 13 bases remaining between them. The CDR3 is 16 residues long. Germline V lookup: CDR1 LGHNA, CDR2 YSLEER.

The rearrangement uses TRBV5-1 and TRBJ1-6, with 8 bases lining up with TRBD1. The CDR3 runs to 16 residues. The germline V gene encodes CDR1 SGHRS and CDR2 YFSETQ. Unmatched junction bases numbered 8, after V lost 4 bases and J lost 5 bases. CDR3 loop: CASSLTGQGNNSPLHF. The CDR3 coding sequence is TGCGCCAGCAGCCTCACCGGACAGGGTAATAATTCACCCCTCCACTTT. Looking up the rest from reference TRBV5-1 and TRBJ1-6 gives the full variable domain: KAGVTQTPRYLIKTRGQQVTLSCSPISGHRSVSWYQQTPGQGLQFLFEYFSETQRNKGNFPGRFSGRQFSNSRSEMNVSTLELGDSALYLCASSLTGQGNNSPLHFGNGTRLTVT.

The chain is built from TRBV28 and TRBJ2-7; D perhaps matches TRBD2 (6 bases). V lost 5 bases, J lost 2 bases, and 13 bases lay in between. The CDR3 covers 14 residues. Germline loops: CDR1 MDHEN, CDR2 SYDVKM. This CDR3 is CASSQGLQTYEQYF. In DNA, the CDR3 is TGTGCCAGCAGTCAGGGACTGCAAACCTACGAGCAGTACTTC.

This chain joins TRBV9 and TRBJ2-7; TRBD2 aligns across 10 bases. Per the germline V gene, CDR1 is SGDLS and CDR2 is YYNGEE. J was trimmed by 4 bases and V by 3 bases; bases with no gene match: 7. The CDR3 is 15 amino acids. CDR3 amino acids: CASSGPGTSEYEQYF. The CDR3 bases are TGTGCCAGCAGCGGTCCCGGGACTAGCGAATACGAGCAGTACTTC.

The chain uses TRBV9 and TRBJ2-3; D not certain. CDR3 size: 14 residues. CDR1 SGDLS and CDR2 YYNGEE come from the germline V gene. The ends were cut back, 4 bases at V and 1 base at J, with 10 bases in the middle. CDR3 residues: CASSTLLGTDTQYF. CDR3 DNA sequence: TGTGCCAGCAGCACCCTTTTAGGCACAGATACGCAGTATTTT.

This clone was counted a single time. This chain links TRBV2 with TRBJ1-4, with 7 bases identical to TRBD1. The ends lost 7 bases at V and 3 bases at J; junction bases unmatched: 8. Germline CDR1 reads SNHLY; CDR2 reads FYNNEI. CDR3 length: 15 amino acids. CDR3 amino acids: CASNRGTVSNEKLFF. In DNA form, the CDR3 reads TGTGCCAGCAACCGGGGGACAGTTTCTAATGAAAAACTGTTTTTT.

The chain carries TRBV7-3 and TRBJ2-7, with TRBD1 matching over 12 bases. Germline V CDR1 and CDR2: SGHTA, FQGTGA. The CDR3 covers 15 residues. V dropped 5 bases and J dropped 4; count of bases not matched to a gene: 6. CDR3 amino acids: CASSHGTGGGYEQYF. The CDR3 DNA is TGTGCCAGCAGCCACGGGACAGGGGGCGGGTACGAGCAGTACTTC. Variable domain in full (rest from reference TRBV7-3 and TRBJ2-7): GAGVSQTPSNKVTEKGKYVELRCDPISGHTALYWYRQSLGQGPEFLIYFQGTGAADDSGLPNDRFFAVRPEGSVSTLKIQRTERGDSAVYLCASSHGTGGGYEQYFGPGTRLTVT.

This clone was counted a few times. V and J are TRBV7-2 and TRBJ1-2; D is unresolved. The V gene's germline CDR1 is SGHTA and CDR2 FQGNSA. V was clipped by 4 bases and J by 2 bases, with 14 bases between them. CDR3 length: 15 residues. The chain's CDR3 is CASSSGQRTNYGYTF. The CDR3 region has the DNA TGTGCCAGCAGCTCCGGTCAGCGGACGAACTATGGCTACACCTTC. Combining the CDR3 with reference TRBV7-2 and TRBJ1-2 gives the whole variable domain GAGVSQSPSNKVTEKGKDVELRCDPISGHTALYWYRQSLGQGLEFLIYFQGNSAPDKSGLPSDRFSAERTGGSVSTLTIQRTQQEDSAVYLCASSSGQRTNYGYTFGSGTRLTVV.

This rearrangement joins TRBV30 to TRBJ1-5; D is uncertain. The germline V gene has CDR1 GTSNPN and CDR2 SVGIG (reference sequence). Trimming left V 1 base short and J 9 bases short, with 10 bases between. The CDR3 extends over 12 amino acids. The CDR3 DNA follows: TGTGCCTGGAGTGACCCGACTGGGCCCCAGCATTTT. This gives the protein CAWSDPTGPQHF.

The chain links TRBV7-2 to TRBJ2-5; 9 positions match TRBD2. V trimming: 7 bases; J trimming: 4 bases; junction bases outside the gene matches: 10. Germline loops: CDR1 SGHTA, CDR2 FQGNSA. This CDR3 has 15 residues. CDR3 DNA sequence: TGTGCCAGCACCGTTAATAGCGGGAGAGGAGAGACCCAGTACTTC. Translation gives CASTVNSGRGETQYF.

The chain couples TRBV7-2 to TRBJ2-3; 14 nucleotides agree with TRBD2. The CDR3 contains 16 residues. Germline CDR1 reads SGHTA; CDR2 reads FQGNSA. After removal of 5 bases from V and 5 bases from J, the junction contained 6 bases not matched to a gene. Here the CDR3 reads CASSPQGTSGGDTQYF. In DNA, the CDR3 is TGTGCCAGCAGCCCTCAAGGGACTAGCGGGGGAGATACGCAGTATTTT.

The chain joins TRBV6-5 to TRBJ2-1; 7 bases map to TRBD1. The length of the CDR3 is 13 residues. Germline-derived CDR1 and CDR2 are MNHEY and SVGAGI. Trimming took 5 bases from V and 2 from J; bases not matched to a gene: 0. The CDR3 region is CASSQGAYNEQFF. DNA of the CDR3: TGTGCCAGCAGTCAGGGGGCCTACAATGAGCAGTTCTTC.

This clone appeared a few times. The chain joins TRBV7-2 to TRBJ1-3; 7 positions agree with TRBD1. Germline V gene data show CDR1 as SGHTA and CDR2 as FQGNSA. V shed 5 bases and J 4 bases; nucleotides not matched to a gene: 11. The CDR3 loop spans 16 amino acids. This chain's CDR3 is CASSPRRDSSGNTIYF. CDR3 nucleotide sequence: TGTGCCAGCAGCCCTAGACGGGACAGCTCCGGAAACACCATATATTTT. Filled out from reference TRBV7-2 and TRBJ1-3, the complete variable domain reads GAGVSQSPSNKVTEKGKDVELRCDPISGHTALYWYRQSLGQGLEFLIYFQGNSAPDKSGLPSDRFSAERTGGSVSTLTIQRTQQEDSAVYLCASSPRRDSSGNTIYFGEGSWLTVV.

For the CDR3, the DNA is TGTGCCAGCAGCCGAAGGACAGGGCCCGAAGCTTTCTTT. It specifies CASSRRTGPEAFF. The chain is built from TRBV5-6 and TRBJ1-1; TRBD1 matches at 8 bases. Unmatched junction bases numbered 7, after V lost 4 bases and J lost 8 bases. The CDR3 is made up of 13 amino acids. Per the germline V gene, CDR1 is SGHDT and CDR2 is YYEEEE.

This sequence joins TRBV19 and TRBJ2-1; TRBD2 agrees at 15 bases. The CDR3 consists of 18 residues. The V gene end was trimmed by 6 bases and the J gene end by 5 bases; junction bases not matched to a gene: 11. Germline CDR1 and CDR2: LNHDA and SQIVND (reference sequence). This CDR3 is CASSLGLAGGKIDNEQFF. CDR3 sequence (DNA): TGTGCCAGTAGCCTAGGACTAGCGGGGGGGAAAATCGACAATGAGCAGTTCTTC. The variable domain in full, completed from reference TRBV19 and TRBJ2-1, reads DGGITQSPKYLFRKEGQNVTLSCEQNLNHDAMYWYRQDPGQGLRLIYYSQIVNDFQKGDIAEGYSVSREKKESFPLTVTSAQKNPTAFYLCASSLGLAGGKIDNEQFFGPGTRLTVL.

The chain combines TRBV10-3 with TRBJ1-1, with D maybe TRBD1 (5 bases). V dropped 6 bases and J dropped 2 bases, with 13 bases sitting between them. Germline assignment: CDR1 ENHRY and CDR2 SYGVKD. The CDR3 extends over 14 amino acids. The CDR3 is CAISLQEGNTEAFF. The CDR3, as DNA: TGTGCCATCAGCTTACAGGAGGGCAACACTGAAGCTTTCTTT.

The J gene is TRBJ2-7, the V gene TRBV7-2; D is unresolved. This CDR3 is 13 amino acids long. Germline V gene data show CDR1 as SGHTA and CDR2 as FQGNSA. Trimming stripped 5 bases from V and 0 bases from J, with 8 bases between. CDR3 region: CASSRPGSYEQYF. The CDR3 nucleotides are TGTGCCAGCAGCCGACCGGGCTCCTACGAGCAGTACTTC.

The V gene is TRBV18, the J gene TRBJ1-1, with 7 nucleotides matching TRBD1. The germline CDR1 and CDR2 sequences are KGHSH and LQKENI. Trimming removed 2 bases from V and 6 bases from J; junction bases left unmatched: 12. The length of the CDR3 is 16 residues. The CDR3 sequence is CASSPGRQARGAEAFF. For the CDR3, the DNA is TGTGCCAGCTCACCAGGGAGACAGGCCAGGGGGGCTGAAGCTTTCTTT.

This clone appeared a few times. The V call is TRBV28, the J call TRBJ2-1; 7 bases agree with TRBD2. J lost 4 bases, V lost 10 bases, and 13 bases had no gene match. CDR1 is MDHEN, CDR2 SYDVKM, per germline. The CDR3 is 15 residues long. This CDR3 is CATKTGTTDYNEQFF. In nucleotides, the CDR3 is TGTGCCACCAAAACGGGGACTACCGATTACAATGAGCAGTTCTTC.

CDR3 sequence (DNA): TGTGCCAGCAGCTCCAACCGCCGACAGTATAACTATGGCTACACCTTC. Protein: CASSSNRRQYNYGYTF. The chain couples TRBV5-4 to TRBJ1-2, with a possible D match to TRBD1 (5 bases). The CDR3 is made up of 16 amino acids. Germline V gene lookup returns CDR1 SGHNT and CDR2 YYREEE (reference sequence). V was shortened by 3 bases and J by 1 base, with 16 bases between the two germline ends. Complete variable domain (other parts from reference TRBV5-4 and TRBJ1-2): ETGVTQSPTHLIKTRGQQVTLRCSSQSGHNTVSWYQQALGQGPQFIFQYYREEENGRGNFPPRFSGLQFPNYSSELNVNALELDDSALYLCASSSNRRQYNYGYTFGSGTRLTVV.

The V call is TRBV2, the J call TRBJ2-1, with TRBD2 matching over 11 bases. This CDR3 has 13 amino acids. The V gene end was trimmed by 9 bases and the J gene end by 3 bases; junction bases not matched to a gene: 1. From germline, CDR1 is SNHLY and CDR2 FYNNEI. The CDR3 DNA sequence: TGTGCCAGTACTAGCGGGAGCTACAATGAGCAGTTCTTC. The encoded protein is CASTSGSYNEQFF.

This clone was observed a single time. The V call is TRBV28, the J call TRBJ1-1; D gene ambiguous. Germline V gene sequence: CDR1 MDHEN, CDR2 SYDVKM. The CDR3 extends over 14 amino acids. Trimming removed 5 bases from V and 6 bases from J, with 16 bases in between. The CDR3 region has the DNA TGTGCCAGCAGTGGGTTTACAGTTCGCGCTGAAGCTTTCTTT. Amino acids: CASSGFTVRAEAFF. The full variable domain, in which reference TRBV28 and TRBJ1-1 provide the parts outside the CDR3, is DVKVTQSSRYLVKRTGEKVFLECVQDMDHENMFWYRQDPGLGLRLIYFSYDVKMKEKGDIPEGYSVSREKKERFSLILESASTNQTSMYLCASSGFTVRAEAFFGQGTRLTVV.

The chain couples TRBV6-1 to TRBJ1-5; D perhaps matches TRBD1 (5 bases). Germline CDR1 is MNHNS and CDR2 is SASEGT. Trimming shortened V by 3 bases and J by 5 bases, and 11 bases separated the two germline ends. The CDR3 is 14 residues long. The CDR3 protein is CASSDGGNYQPQHF. CDR3 nucleotides: TGTGCCAGCAGTGACGGGGGGAACTATCAGCCCCAGCATTTT.

This clone has only a few counts. The CDR3 here is CASREGQGVYEQYF. The DNA of the CDR3 is TGTGCCAGCAGGGAGGGACAGGGCGTCTACGAGCAGTACTTC. The V call is TRBV6-5, the J call TRBJ2-7; 9 bases map to TRBD1. The CDR3 spans 14 residues. Looked up from germline, CDR1 is MNHEY and CDR2 is SVGAGI. V shed 6 bases, J shed 3 bases, and the junction held 6 bases outside the gene matches.

This clone has more than one count but fewer than ten. The V call is TRBV30, the J call TRBJ2-2; 9 bases agree with TRBD2. The CDR3 length is 14 residues. The V gene end was trimmed by 3 bases and the J gene end by 6 bases; junction bases not matched to a gene: 5. Germline V CDR1 and CDR2: GTSNPN, SVGIG (reference sequence). CDR3 nucleotide sequence: TGTGCCTGGAGGGGACTAGCTGAGGCCGGGGAGCTGTTTTTT. As protein: CAWRGLAEAGELFF.

This clone was seen a handful of times. The chain recombines TRBV11-2 with TRBJ2-7, with D maybe TRBD1 (6 bases). This CDR3 spans 15 amino acids. Germline CDR1 SGHAT, CDR2 FQNNGV. The V end lost 8 bases, the J end lost 4 bases, and 21 bases lay between the germline ends. This chain's CDR3 is CASGPWGSQGYEQYF. As DNA, the CDR3 is TGTGCCAGCGGCCCTTGGGGGAGTCAGGGGTACGAGCAGTACTTC.

The chain links TRBV5-1 to TRBJ1-1, with a tentative D call TRBD1 (5 bases). V dropped 4 bases and J dropped 1 base, with 11 bases sitting between them. The CDR3 has 14 residues. Per the germline V gene, CDR1 is SGHRS and CDR2 is YFSETQ. The CDR3 region has the DNA TGCGCCAGCAGCGTCACAGGCGAGAACACTGAAGCTTTCTTT. Translation: CASSVTGENTEAFF. Full variable domain (remainder filled in from reference TRBV5-1 and TRBJ1-1): KAGVTQTPRYLIKTRGQQVTLSCSPISGHRSVSWYQQTPGQGLQFLFEYFSETQRNKGNFPGRFSGRQFSNSRSEMNVSTLELGDSALYLCASSVTGENTEAFFGQGTRLTVV.